In its sample, the clone carrying this T cell receptor (beta chain) was seen a few times. The target antigen is unknown. Peripheral blood samples of around 11 milliliters were drawn from each donor. Deletions cut 5 bases from V and 4 bases from J, with 16 bases between. CDR3 length: 15 residues. CDR1 and CDR2 from the germline V gene are LNHNV and YYDKDF (reference sequence). These data belong to a study of blood T cells in healthy people across ages. Study-wide results and caveats: The authors considered diversity estimates from one million T cells to be underestimates. Diversity was higher, and naive CD4+ cells more numerous, in long-lived donors than in aged donors.

The use of a sample-barcoded 5' primer and a J-beta primer mix characterized a second PCR of about 7 to 12 cycles. Each cDNA molecule, via a template-switch adaptor with 12 random nucleotides, was tagged. Using its own MiXCR run on the 5' RACE reads, TCRdb lists one record per CDR3 protein. The top ten clones hold approximately 3.7% of a sample with hundreds of thousands of distinct CDR3 sequences, roughly 21% of them seen once. Sequenced material: blood. The V and J genes are TRBV15 and TRBJ2-3; tentatively, D is TRBD2 (5 bases). This clonotype originated in a man in his 70s in good health. CDR3 residues: CATSSTTTVPDTQYF. Written as DNA, the CDR3 is TGTGCCACCAGCTCGACGACTACCGTTCCAGATACGCAGTATTTT.